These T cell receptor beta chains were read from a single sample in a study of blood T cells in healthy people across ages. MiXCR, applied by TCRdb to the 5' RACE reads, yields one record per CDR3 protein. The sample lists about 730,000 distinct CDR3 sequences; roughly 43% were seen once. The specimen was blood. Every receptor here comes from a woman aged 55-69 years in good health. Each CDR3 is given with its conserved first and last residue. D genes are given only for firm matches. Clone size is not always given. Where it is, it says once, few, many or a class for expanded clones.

cdr3_aa: CASSDPASGDYEQYF; d_call: TRBD2; j_call: TRBJ2-7; clone_size: -; v_call: TRBV25-1
cdr3_aa: CASTEALGTGGHEQYF; d_call: TRBD1; j_call: TRBJ2-7; clone_size: few; v_call: TRBV7-9
cdr3_aa: CASSLRETGATDTQYF; d_call: -; j_call: TRBJ2-3; clone_size: few; v_call: TRBV3-1
cdr3_aa: CASTDRLAGGHEQFF; d_call: TRBD2; j_call: TRBJ2-1; clone_size: -; v_call: TRBV12-3/TRBV12-4
cdr3_aa: CAISESAGGPYTDAQYF; d_call: TRBD2; j_call: TRBJ2-3; clone_size: -; v_call: TRBV10-3
cdr3_aa: CASSYSMRVLGGETQYF; d_call: -; j_call: TRBJ2-5; clone_size: -; v_call: TRBV6-6
cdr3_aa: CASTFGGGENIQYF; d_call: TRBD2; j_call: TRBJ2-4; clone_size: many; v_call: TRBV2
cdr3_aa: CASSYLGMGEQFF; d_call: -; j_call: TRBJ2-1; clone_size: -; v_call: TRBV12-3/TRBV12-4
cdr3_aa: CANSGPGQGAGYTF; d_call: TRBD1; j_call: TRBJ1-2; clone_size: -; v_call: TRBV28
cdr3_aa: CASQDRNIGQPQHF; d_call: TRBD1; j_call: TRBJ1-5; clone_size: -; v_call: TRBV6-2/TRBV6-3
cdr3_aa: CASSWRTSGKVETQYF; d_call: TRBD2; j_call: -; clone_size: -; v_call: TRBV7-2
cdr3_aa: CATVNTTGNEQFF; d_call: -; j_call: TRBJ2-1; clone_size: few; v_call: TRBV12-3/TRBV12-4
cdr3_aa: CSASTGIENQPQHF; d_call: TRBD1; j_call: TRBJ1-5; clone_size: -; v_call: TRBV20-1
cdr3_aa: CASSLTAWTSGTYEQYF; d_call: TRBD2; j_call: -; clone_size: -; v_call: TRBV27
cdr3_aa: CASTGNRVLTAFF; d_call: -; j_call: TRBJ1-1; clone_size: few; v_call: TRBV3-1
cdr3_aa: CASSLNAGLQETQYF; d_call: -; j_call: TRBJ2-5; clone_size: -; v_call: TRBV28
cdr3_aa: CASKDRGPYEQYF; d_call: TRBD1; j_call: TRBJ2-7; clone_size: -; v_call: TRBV19
cdr3_aa: CASSFPDPWQFF; d_call: -; j_call: TRBJ2-1; clone_size: -; v_call: TRBV12-3/TRBV12-4
cdr3_aa: CASSELGGDGYTF; d_call: -; j_call: TRBJ1-2; clone_size: few; v_call: TRBV6-1
cdr3_aa: CRGKAASTDTQYF; d_call: -; j_call: TRBJ2-3; clone_size: -; v_call: TRBV20-1
cdr3_aa: CASGCTGFGSYEQYF; d_call: -; j_call: TRBJ2-7; clone_size: once; v_call: TRBV7-2
cdr3_aa: CASHYPQSVFHSPLHF; d_call: -; j_call: TRBJ1-6; clone_size: once; v_call: TRBV19
cdr3_aa: CSVERGRAGNEQFF; d_call: TRBD2; j_call: TRBJ2-1; clone_size: few; v_call: TRBV29-1
cdr3_aa: CASSYPPPTGLAGADTQYF; d_call: TRBD2; j_call: TRBJ2-3; clone_size: many; v_call: TRBV6-5
cdr3_aa: CASSTPGSGVDTQYF; d_call: -; j_call: TRBJ2-3; clone_size: -; v_call: TRBV28
cdr3_aa: CSVSVDRWNTEAFF; d_call: -; j_call: TRBJ1-1; clone_size: -; v_call: TRBV29-1
cdr3_aa: CASSGGDRTYSPLHF; d_call: TRBD1; j_call: TRBJ1-6; clone_size: few; v_call: TRBV7-2
cdr3_aa: CASSHGDYGYTF; d_call: -; j_call: TRBJ1-2; clone_size: few; v_call: TRBV14
cdr3_aa: CASGRRRTSSYEQYF; d_call: TRBD2; j_call: TRBJ2-7; clone_size: -; v_call: TRBV11-2
cdr3_aa: CASSFQLRVLASYEQYF; d_call: -; j_call: TRBJ2-7; clone_size: few; v_call: TRBV12-3/TRBV12-4
cdr3_aa: CASSWTGDSVAFF; d_call: TRBD1; j_call: TRBJ1-1; clone_size: few; v_call: TRBV5-1
cdr3_aa: CASSYRGIYEQYF; d_call: -; j_call: TRBJ2-7; clone_size: few; v_call: TRBV6-6
cdr3_aa: CSARVLSGLAGYNEQFF; d_call: TRBD2; j_call: TRBJ2-1; clone_size: many; v_call: TRBV20-1
cdr3_aa: CSAYPGLQNEQFF; d_call: -; j_call: TRBJ2-1; clone_size: -; v_call: TRBV20-1
cdr3_aa: CATQERSYSPLHF; d_call: -; j_call: TRBJ1-6; clone_size: -; v_call: TRBV24-1